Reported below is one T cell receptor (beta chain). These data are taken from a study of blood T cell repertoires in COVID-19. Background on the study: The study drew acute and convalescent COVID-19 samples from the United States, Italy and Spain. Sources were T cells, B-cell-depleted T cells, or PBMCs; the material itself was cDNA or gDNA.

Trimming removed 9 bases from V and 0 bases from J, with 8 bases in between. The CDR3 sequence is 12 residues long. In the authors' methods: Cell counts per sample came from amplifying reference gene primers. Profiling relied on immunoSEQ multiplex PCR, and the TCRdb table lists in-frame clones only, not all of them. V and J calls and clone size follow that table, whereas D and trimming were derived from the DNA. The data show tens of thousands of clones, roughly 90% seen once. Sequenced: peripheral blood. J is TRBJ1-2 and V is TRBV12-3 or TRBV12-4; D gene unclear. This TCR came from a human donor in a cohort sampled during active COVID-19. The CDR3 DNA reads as TGTGCCAGGGACGGGACTAACTATGGCTACACCTTC. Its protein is CARDGTNYGYTF.